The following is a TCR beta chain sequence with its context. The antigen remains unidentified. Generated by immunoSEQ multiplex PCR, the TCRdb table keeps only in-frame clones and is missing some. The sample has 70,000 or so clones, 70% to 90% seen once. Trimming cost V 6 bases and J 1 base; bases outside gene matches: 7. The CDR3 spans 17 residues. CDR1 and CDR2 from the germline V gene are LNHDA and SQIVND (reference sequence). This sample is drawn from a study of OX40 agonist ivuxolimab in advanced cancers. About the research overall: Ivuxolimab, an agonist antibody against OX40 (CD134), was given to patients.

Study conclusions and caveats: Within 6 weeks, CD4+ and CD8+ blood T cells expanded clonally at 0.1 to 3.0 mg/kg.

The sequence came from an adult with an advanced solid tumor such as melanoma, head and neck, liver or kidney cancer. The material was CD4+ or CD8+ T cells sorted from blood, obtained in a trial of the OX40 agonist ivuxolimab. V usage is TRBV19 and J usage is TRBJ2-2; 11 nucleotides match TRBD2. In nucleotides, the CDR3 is TGTGCCAGTAGGGGACCGGGACTAGCGGTGAACACCGGGGAGCTGTTTTTT. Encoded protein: CASRGPGLAVNTGELFF.